This T cell receptor (beta chain) is drawn from a study of blood T cell repertoires in COVID-19. Trimming at V came to 4 bases and at J to 0 bases, leaving 16 bases not matched to a gene. Germline-derived CDR1 and CDR2 are SGHRS and YFSETQ. The CDR3 runs 21 residues. Per the study methods: By means of reference gene primer amplification, nucleated cell counts were estimated. The assay was immunoSEQ multiplex PCR, and TCRdb's table has in-frame clones only and misses some. V and J calls and clone size are given by that table; D and trimming were obtained from the DNA. The sample yields about 260,000 clones, around 82% seen once.

Sequencing was carried out using peripheral blood. The clonotype was recovered from a human donor in a cohort sampled during active COVID-19. The chain joins TRBV5-1 to TRBJ2-1; 13 nucleotides line up with TRBD2. CDR3 amino acids: CASSSQPPGLAGIPSYNEQFF. The CDR3 DNA sequence: TGCGCCAGCAGCAGCCAACCTCCGGGACTAGCGGGGATTCCCTCCTACAATGAGCAGTTCTTC.